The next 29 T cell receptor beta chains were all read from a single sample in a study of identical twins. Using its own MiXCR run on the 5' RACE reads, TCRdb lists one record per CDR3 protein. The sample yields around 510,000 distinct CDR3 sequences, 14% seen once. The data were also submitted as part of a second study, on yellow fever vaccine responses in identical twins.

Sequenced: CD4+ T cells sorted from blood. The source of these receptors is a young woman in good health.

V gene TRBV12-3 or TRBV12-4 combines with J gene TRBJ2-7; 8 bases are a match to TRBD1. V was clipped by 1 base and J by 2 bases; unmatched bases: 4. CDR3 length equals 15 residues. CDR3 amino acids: CASSLGDRKAYEQYF. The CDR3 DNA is TGTGCCAGCAGTTTAGGGGACAGGAAGGCCTACGAGCAGTACTTC.

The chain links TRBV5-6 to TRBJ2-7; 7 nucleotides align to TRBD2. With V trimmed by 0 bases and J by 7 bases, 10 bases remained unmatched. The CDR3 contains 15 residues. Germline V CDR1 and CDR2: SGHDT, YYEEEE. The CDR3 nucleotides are TGTGCCAGCAGCTTGGACGGGAGGCCAACGGGGGAGCAGTACTTC. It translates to CASSLDGRPTGEQYF.

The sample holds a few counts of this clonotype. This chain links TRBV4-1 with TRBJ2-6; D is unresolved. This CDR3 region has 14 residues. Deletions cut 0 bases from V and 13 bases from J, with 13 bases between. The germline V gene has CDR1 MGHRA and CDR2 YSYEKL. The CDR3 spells CASSQDRWFQVLTF. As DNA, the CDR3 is TGCGCCAGCAGCCAAGATCGTTGGTTTCAGGTCCTGACTTTC.

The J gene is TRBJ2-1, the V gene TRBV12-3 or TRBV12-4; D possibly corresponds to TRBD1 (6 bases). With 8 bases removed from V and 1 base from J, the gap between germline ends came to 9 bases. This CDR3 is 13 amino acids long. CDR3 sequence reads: CASLGTSYNEQFF. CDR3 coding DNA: TGTGCCAGCCTAGGGACATCCTACAATGAGCAGTTCTTC.

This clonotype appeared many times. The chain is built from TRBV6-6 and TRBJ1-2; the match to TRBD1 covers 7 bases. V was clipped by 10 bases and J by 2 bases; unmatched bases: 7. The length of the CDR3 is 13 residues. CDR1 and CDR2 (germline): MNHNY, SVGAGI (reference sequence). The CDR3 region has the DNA TGTGCCACACTACCGGGACAGAACTATGGCTACACCTTC. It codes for CATLPGQNYGYTF.

The DNA of the CDR3 is TGCAGTGCTACACCGCCGGGACAGGGATACGAGCAGTACTTC. Translation: CSATPPGQGYEQYF. This chain uses TRBV20-1 with TRBJ2-7, with 9 bases that match TRBD1. The germline CDR1 and CDR2 sequences are DFQATT and SNEGSKA (reference sequence). With 4 bases clipped from V and 4 bases from J, the junction kept 8 bases outside the gene matches. This CDR3 spans 14 amino acids.

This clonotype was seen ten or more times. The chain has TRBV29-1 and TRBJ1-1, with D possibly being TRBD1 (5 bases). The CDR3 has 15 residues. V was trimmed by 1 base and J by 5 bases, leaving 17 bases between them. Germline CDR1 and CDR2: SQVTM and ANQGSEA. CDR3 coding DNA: TGCAGCGTTGAAGTCCAAGGGGCGGATTGGACTGAAGCTTTCTTT. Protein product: CSVEVQGADWTEAFF.

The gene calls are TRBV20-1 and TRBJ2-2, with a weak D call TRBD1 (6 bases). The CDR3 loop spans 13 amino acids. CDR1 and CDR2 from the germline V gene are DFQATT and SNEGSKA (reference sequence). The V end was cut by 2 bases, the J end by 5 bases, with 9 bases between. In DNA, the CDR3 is TGCAGTGCTAGACCCAGGGGAACCGGGGAGCTGTTTTTT. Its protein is CSARPRGTGELFF.

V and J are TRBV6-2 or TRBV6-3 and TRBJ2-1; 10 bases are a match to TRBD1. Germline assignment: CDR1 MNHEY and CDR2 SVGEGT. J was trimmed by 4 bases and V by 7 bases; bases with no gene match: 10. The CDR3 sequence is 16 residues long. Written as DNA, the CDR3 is TGTGCCAGCAACCGCGGGACAGGGGCATCATACAATGAGCAGTTCTTC. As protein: CASNRGTGASYNEQFF.

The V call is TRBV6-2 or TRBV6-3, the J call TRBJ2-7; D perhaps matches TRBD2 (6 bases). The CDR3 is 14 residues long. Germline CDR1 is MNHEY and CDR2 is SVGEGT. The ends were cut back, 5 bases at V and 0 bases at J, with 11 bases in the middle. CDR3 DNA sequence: TGTGCCAGCAGTCCCCTCGGGAGCTCCTACGAGCAGTACTTC. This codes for CASSPLGSSYEQYF.

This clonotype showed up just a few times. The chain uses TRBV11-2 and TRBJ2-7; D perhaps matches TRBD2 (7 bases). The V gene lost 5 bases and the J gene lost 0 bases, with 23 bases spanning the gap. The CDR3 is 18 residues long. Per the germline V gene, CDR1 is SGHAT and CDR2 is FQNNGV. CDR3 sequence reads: CASSAPSIGGVSSYEQYF. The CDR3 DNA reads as TGTGCCAGCAGCGCCCCGTCTATAGGGGGGGTAAGCTCCTACGAGCAGTACTTC.

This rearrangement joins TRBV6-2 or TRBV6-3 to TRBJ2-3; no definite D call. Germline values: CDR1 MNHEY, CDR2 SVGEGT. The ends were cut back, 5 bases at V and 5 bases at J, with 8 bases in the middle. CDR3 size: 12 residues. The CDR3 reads CASSDLLDTQYF. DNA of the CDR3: TGTGCCAGCAGTGACTTATTAGATACGCAGTATTTT.

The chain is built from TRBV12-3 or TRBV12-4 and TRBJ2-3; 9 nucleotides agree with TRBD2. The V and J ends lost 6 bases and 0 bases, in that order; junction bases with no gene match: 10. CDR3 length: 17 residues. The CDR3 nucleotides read TGTGCCAGCAGAGACTTTGGCCTAGCGGGGAGCACAGATACGCAGTATTTT. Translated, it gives CASRDFGLAGSTDTQYF.

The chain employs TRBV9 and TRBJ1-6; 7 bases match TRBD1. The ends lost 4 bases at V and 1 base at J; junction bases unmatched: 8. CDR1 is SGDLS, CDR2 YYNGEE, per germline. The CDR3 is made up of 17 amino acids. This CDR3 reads CASSQDRFSSYNSPLHF. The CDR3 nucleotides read TGTGCCAGCAGCCAGGACAGGTTCTCTTCCTATAATTCACCCCTCCACTTT. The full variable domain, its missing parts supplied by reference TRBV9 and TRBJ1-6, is DSGVTQTPKHLITATGQRVTLRCSPRSGDLSVYWYQQSLDQGLQFLIQYYNGEERAKGNILERFSAQQFPDLHSELNLSSLELGDSALYFCASSQDRFSSYNSPLHFGNGTRLTVT.

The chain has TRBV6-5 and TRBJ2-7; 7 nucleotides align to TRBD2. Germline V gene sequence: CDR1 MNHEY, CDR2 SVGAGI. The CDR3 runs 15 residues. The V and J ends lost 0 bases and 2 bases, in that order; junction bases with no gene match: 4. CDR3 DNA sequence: TGTGCCAGCAGTTACTCGACTGCGGGAGCCTACGAGCAGTACTTC. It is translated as CASSYSTAGAYEQYF.

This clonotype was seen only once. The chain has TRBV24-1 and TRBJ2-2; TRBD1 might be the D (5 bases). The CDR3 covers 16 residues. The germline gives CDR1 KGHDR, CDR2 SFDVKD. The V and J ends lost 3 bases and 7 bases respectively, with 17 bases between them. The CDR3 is CATSDPSAGQGGELFF. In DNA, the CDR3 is TGTGCCACCAGTGATCCCTCCGCCGGGCAGGGCGGGGAGCTGTTTTTT.

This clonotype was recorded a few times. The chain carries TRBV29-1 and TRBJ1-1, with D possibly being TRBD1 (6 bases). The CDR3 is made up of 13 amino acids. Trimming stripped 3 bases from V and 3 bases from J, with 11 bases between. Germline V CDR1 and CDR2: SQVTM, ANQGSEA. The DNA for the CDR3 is TGCAGCGTTGAGCAGGCAGGGGACACTGAAGCTTTCTTT. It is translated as CSVEQAGDTEAFF.

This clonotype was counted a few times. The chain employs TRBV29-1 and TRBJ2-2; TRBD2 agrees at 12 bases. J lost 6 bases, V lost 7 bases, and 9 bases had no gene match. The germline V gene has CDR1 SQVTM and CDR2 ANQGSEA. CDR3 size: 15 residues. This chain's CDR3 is CSALLGLAGSGELFF. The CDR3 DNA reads TGCAGCGCCCTCCTCGGACTAGCGGGGTCCGGGGAGCTGTTTTTT.

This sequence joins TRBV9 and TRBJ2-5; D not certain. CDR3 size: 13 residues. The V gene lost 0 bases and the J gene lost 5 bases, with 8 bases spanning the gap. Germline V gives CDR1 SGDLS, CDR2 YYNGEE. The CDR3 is CASSVVGSETQYF. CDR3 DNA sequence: TGTGCCAGCAGCGTAGTGGGTTCGGAGACCCAGTACTTC. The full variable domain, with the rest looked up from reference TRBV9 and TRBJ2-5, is DSGVTQTPKHLITATGQRVTLRCSPRSGDLSVYWYQQSLDQGLQFLIQYYNGEERAKGNILERFSAQQFPDLHSELNLSSLELGDSALYFCASSVVGSETQYFGPGTRLLVL.

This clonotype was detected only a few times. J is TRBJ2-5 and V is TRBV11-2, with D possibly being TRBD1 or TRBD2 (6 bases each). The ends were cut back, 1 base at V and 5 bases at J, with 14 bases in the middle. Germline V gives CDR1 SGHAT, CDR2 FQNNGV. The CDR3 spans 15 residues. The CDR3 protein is CASSLVSGAGETQYF. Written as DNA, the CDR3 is TGTGCCAGCAGCTTAGTCTCGGGGGCGGGGGAGACCCAGTACTTC.

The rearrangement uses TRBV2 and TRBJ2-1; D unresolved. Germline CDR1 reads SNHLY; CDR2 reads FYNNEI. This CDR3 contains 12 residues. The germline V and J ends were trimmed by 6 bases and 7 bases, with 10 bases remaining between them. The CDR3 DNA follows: TGTGCCAGCAGGGTGGGTGGAAATGAGCAGTTCTTC. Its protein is CASRVGGNEQFF.

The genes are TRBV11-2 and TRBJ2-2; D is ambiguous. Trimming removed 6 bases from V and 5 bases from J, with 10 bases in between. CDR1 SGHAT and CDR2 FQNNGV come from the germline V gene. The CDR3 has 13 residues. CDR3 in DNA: TGTGCCAGCAGGACAATTCCGACCGGGGAGCTGTTTTTT. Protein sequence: CASRTIPTGELFF.

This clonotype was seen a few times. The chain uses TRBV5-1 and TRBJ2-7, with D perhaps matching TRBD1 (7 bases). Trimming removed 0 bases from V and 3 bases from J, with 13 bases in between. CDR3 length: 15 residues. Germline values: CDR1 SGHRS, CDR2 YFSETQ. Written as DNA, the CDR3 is TGCGCCAGCAGCTTGGGCGGGACAGAGAACTACGAGCAGTACTTC. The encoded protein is CASSLGGTENYEQYF.

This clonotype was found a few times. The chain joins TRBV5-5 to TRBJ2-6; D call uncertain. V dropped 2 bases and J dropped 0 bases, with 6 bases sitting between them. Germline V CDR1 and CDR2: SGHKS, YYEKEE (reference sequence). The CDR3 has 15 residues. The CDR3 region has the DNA TGTGCCAGCAGCTTAGCCATCTCTGGGGCCAACGTCCTGACTTTC. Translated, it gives CASSLAISGANVLTF.

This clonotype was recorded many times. The CDR3 DNA reads as TGTGCCATCAGTGGCACCGGGACTAGCGGTGCGAGAGAGACCCAGTACTTC. Its translation is CAISGTGTSGARETQYF. V usage is TRBV10-3 and J usage is TRBJ2-5; 11 bases map to TRBD2. The ends lost 4 bases at V and 4 bases at J; junction bases unmatched: 11. CDR1 and CDR2 from the germline V gene are ENHRY and SYGVKD. The CDR3 loop spans 17 amino acids.

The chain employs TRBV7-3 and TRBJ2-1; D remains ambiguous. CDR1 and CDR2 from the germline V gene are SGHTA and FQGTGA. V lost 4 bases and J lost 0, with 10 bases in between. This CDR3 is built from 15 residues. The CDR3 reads CASSSQPSSYNEQFF. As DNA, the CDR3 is TGTGCCAGCAGCTCACAGCCTAGCTCCTACAATGAGCAGTTCTTC. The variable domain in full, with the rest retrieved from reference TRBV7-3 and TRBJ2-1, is GAGVSQTPSNKVTEKGKYVELRCDPISGHTALYWYRQSLGQGPEFLIYFQGTGAADDSGLPNDRFFAVRPEGSVSTLKIQRTERGDSAVYLCASSSQPSSYNEQFFGPGTRLTVL.

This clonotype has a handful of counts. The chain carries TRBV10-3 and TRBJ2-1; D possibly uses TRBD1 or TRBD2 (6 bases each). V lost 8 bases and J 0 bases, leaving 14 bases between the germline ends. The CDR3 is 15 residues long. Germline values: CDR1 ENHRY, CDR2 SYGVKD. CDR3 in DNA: TGTGCCATCCGAGCCGGGGGCAGCTCCTACAATGAGCAGTTCTTC. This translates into CAIRAGGSSYNEQFF.

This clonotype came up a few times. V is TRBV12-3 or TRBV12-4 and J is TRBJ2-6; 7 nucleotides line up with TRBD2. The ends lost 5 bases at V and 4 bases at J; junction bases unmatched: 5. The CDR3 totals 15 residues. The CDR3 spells CASSMGGLGANVLTF. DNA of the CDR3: TGTGCCAGCAGTATGGGGGGGTTAGGGGCCAACGTCCTGACTTTC.

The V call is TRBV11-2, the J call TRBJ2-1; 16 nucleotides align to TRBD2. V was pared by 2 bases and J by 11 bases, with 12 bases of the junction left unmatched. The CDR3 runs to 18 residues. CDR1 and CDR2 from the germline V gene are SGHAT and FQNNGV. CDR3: CASSLSRSPGLAGGKQFF. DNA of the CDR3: TGTGCCAGCAGCTTATCAAGGTCCCCGGGACTAGCGGGAGGGAAGCAGTTCTTC.